The clone carrying this T cell receptor (beta chain) was detected many times. Its target is not known. The data were taken from a study of T cells in Graves' hyperthyroidism and ophthalmopathy. General study results and limits: Progression to ophthalmopathy was predicted a median of approximately 6.4 months early.

The CDR3 length is 14 residues. Germline CDR1 LGHDT, CDR2 YNNKEL (reference sequence). V was shortened by 1 base and J by 5 bases, with 9 bases between the two germline ends. Amplified TCR beta CDR3 regions came from RNA transcripts. With the HTBI primer set, the TCR CDR3 went through a first round of RT-PCR. TCRdb fed the multiplex PCR reads into MiXCR, producing one record per CDR3 protein. The sample includes 600,000 or so distinct CDR3 sequences, roughly 15% of them seen just once. The V gene is TRBV3-1, the J gene TRBJ1-5, with D uncertain. The source is a woman in her fifties or sixties with Graves' ophthalmopathy. The sample consisted of blood. CDR3 amino acids: CASSQATEDQPQHF. The CDR3 nucleotides read TGTGCCAGCAGCCAAGCTACGGAGGATCAGCCCCAGCATTTT.